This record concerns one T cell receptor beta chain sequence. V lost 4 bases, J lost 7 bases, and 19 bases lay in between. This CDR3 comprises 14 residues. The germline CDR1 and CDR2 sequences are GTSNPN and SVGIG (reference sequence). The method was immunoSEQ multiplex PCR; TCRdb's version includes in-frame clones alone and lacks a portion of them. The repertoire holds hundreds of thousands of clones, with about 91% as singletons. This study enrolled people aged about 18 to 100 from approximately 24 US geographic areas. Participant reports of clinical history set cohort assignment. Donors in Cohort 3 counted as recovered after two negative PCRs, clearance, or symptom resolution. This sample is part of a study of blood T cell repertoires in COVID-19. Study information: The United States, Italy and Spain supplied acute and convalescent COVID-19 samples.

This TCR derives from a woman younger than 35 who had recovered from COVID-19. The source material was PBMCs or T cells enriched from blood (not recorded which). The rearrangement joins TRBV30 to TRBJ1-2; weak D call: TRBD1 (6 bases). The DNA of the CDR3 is TGTGCCTGGAAGGCTTATCAGGGGTGGAGTGGCTACACCTTC. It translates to CAWKAYQGWSGYTF.